The rows below give T cell receptor beta chains drawn from one sample of a study of cytomegalovirus exposure and HLA in healthy donors. Sequencing was performed with immunoSEQ multiplex PCR; in TCRdb, only in-frame clones are kept and a portion is missing. The sample has 250,000 or so clones, about 87% seen once; the top ten hold 2.5% to 3%. Sample: PBMCs. The receptors come from a man between 18 and 29 years old in good health and CMV-seronegative. Both conserved end residues are part of each CDR3. Fields, in order: CDR3 DNA, CDR3 protein, D gene, clone size, CDR3 length, J gene, V gene. The D gene is left open where the match is weak. Size is omitted from some rows. Given values are once, few, many or a class for expanded clones.

CDR3nt: TGTGCCAGCAGCCTACGGACAGGGACTGGTATCGGCACAGATACGCAGTATTTT; CDR3aa: CASSLRTGTGIGTDTQYF; d_gene: TRBD1; abundance: NA; len: 18; j_gene: TRBJ2-3; v_gene: TRBV9
CDR3nt: TGCGCCAGCACCCTGGAGGGGGGGTTTTACAATGAGCAGTTCTTC; CDR3aa: CASTLEGGFYNEQFF; d_gene: NA; abundance: NA; len: 15; j_gene: TRBJ2-1; v_gene: TRBV5-1
CDR3nt: TGTGCCAGCAGCGTAGGAACTAGCGGGAGAGAGCAGTTCTTC; CDR3aa: CASSVGTSGREQFF; d_gene: TRBD2; abundance: NA; len: 14; j_gene: TRBJ2-1; v_gene: TRBV9
CDR3nt: TGCGCCAGCAGCCCGCTGGCCTGGACAGGTCTTACCGGAGCTAATTCACCCCTCCACTTT; CDR3aa: CASSPLAWTGLTGANSPLHF; d_gene: TRBD1; abundance: NA; len: 20; j_gene: TRBJ1-6; v_gene: TRBV5-1
CDR3nt: TGTGCCAGTAGTATTGGACACCCTAACTCCTACGAGCAGTACTTC; CDR3aa: CASSIGHPNSYEQYF; d_gene: NA; abundance: NA; len: 15; j_gene: TRBJ2-7; v_gene: TRBV19
CDR3nt: TGTGCCAGTAGGAAACGGGATCCGCCCCTCTCTTTCTTT; CDR3aa: CASRKRDPPLSFF; d_gene: NA; abundance: NA; len: 13; j_gene: TRBJ1-1; v_gene: TRBV19
CDR3nt: TGTGCCAGCAGCTCCCCCCCGAGGGGGACGTACGAGCAGTACTTC; CDR3aa: CASSSPPRGTYEQYF; d_gene: NA; abundance: NA; len: 15; j_gene: TRBJ2-7; v_gene: TRBV7-9
CDR3nt: TGTGCCAGCAGCCGCATCACCAGTGGCTATGGCTACACCTTC; CDR3aa: CASSRITSGYGYTF; d_gene: NA; abundance: NA; len: 14; j_gene: TRBJ1-2; v_gene: TRBV9
CDR3nt: TGCGCCAGCAGCTTGGAGGCTAGCGGGTCCTACGAGCAGTACTTC; CDR3aa: CASSLEASGSYEQYF; d_gene: TRBD2; abundance: NA; len: 15; j_gene: TRBJ2-7; v_gene: TRBV5-1
CDR3nt: TGTGCCAGTAGTATGTTCGCTAGCGGGATTTCGGAGACCCAGTACTTC; CDR3aa: CASSMFASGISETQYF; d_gene: TRBD2; abundance: NA; len: 16; j_gene: TRBJ2-5; v_gene: TRBV19
CDR3nt: TGTGCCTGGAGTGTACTCGATGAGCAGTTCTTC; CDR3aa: CAWSVLDEQFF; d_gene: NA; abundance: NA; len: 11; j_gene: TRBJ2-1; v_gene: TRBV30
CDR3nt: TGTGCCAGCAGTGAAGACAGGGGAGCTAACTATGGCTACACCTTC; CDR3aa: CASSEDRGANYGYTF; d_gene: TRBD1; abundance: NA; len: 15; j_gene: TRBJ1-2; v_gene: TRBV6-1
CDR3nt: TGTGCCAGCAGCCCCGGGACAGAGACTGAAAAACTGTTTTTT; CDR3aa: CASSPGTETEKLFF; d_gene: TRBD1; abundance: NA; len: 14; j_gene: TRBJ1-4; v_gene: TRBV7-2
CDR3nt: TGTGCCAGCAGAACTACCGGGACAGGGGGGGAAAAACTGTTTTTT; CDR3aa: CASRTTGTGGEKLFF; d_gene: TRBD1; abundance: NA; len: 15; j_gene: TRBJ1-4; v_gene: TRBV6-5
CDR3nt: TGTGCCAGCAGCTCGCTCACAGGTGCTGGGGCCAACGTCCTGACTTTC; CDR3aa: CASSSLTGAGANVLTF; d_gene: NA; abundance: NA; len: 16; j_gene: TRBJ2-6; v_gene: TRBV5-6
CDR3nt: TGTGCCAGCAGTTTAGACAGGGAAGAGACCCAGTACTTC; CDR3aa: CASSLDREETQYF; d_gene: TRBD1; abundance: NA; len: 13; j_gene: TRBJ2-5; v_gene: TRBV27
CDR3nt: TGTGCCAGCAAGGTCGGGGGGCCGTCCTACGAGCAGTACTTC; CDR3aa: CASKVGGPSYEQYF; d_gene: NA; abundance: few; len: 14; j_gene: TRBJ2-7; v_gene: TRBV28
CDR3nt: TGTGCCAGCAGCAGCAGGGGGCCCTATGGCTACACCTTC; CDR3aa: CASSSRGPYGYTF; d_gene: TRBD1; abundance: NA; len: 13; j_gene: TRBJ1-2; v_gene: TRBV28
CDR3nt: TGTGCCAGCTCGTTACACCCCTTATCCACCGGGGAGCTGTTTTTT; CDR3aa: CASSLHPLSTGELFF; d_gene: NA; abundance: NA; len: 15; j_gene: TRBJ2-2; v_gene: TRBV18
CDR3nt: TGTGCCAGTAGCGACTCCGGCTATGGCTACACCTTC; CDR3aa: CASSDSGYGYTF; d_gene: NA; abundance: NA; len: 12; j_gene: TRBJ1-2; v_gene: TRBV19
CDR3nt: TGTGCCAGCAGCTTCGGGACTAGTTACTTCTTC; CDR3aa: CASSFGTSYFF; d_gene: TRBD2; abundance: NA; len: 11; j_gene: TRBJ2-1; v_gene: TRBV9
CDR3nt: TGTGCCACCAGCAACCCTTGGGGGCATGGCTACACCTTC; CDR3aa: CATSNPWGHGYTF; d_gene: NA; abundance: NA; len: 13; j_gene: TRBJ1-2; v_gene: TRBV15
CDR3nt: TGTGCCAGCAGCTTAGGGGACAGGGTGTATGGCTACACCTTC; CDR3aa: CASSLGDRVYGYTF; d_gene: TRBD1; abundance: once; len: 14; j_gene: TRBJ1-2; v_gene: TRBV7-2
CDR3nt: TGCGCCAGCAGCCAAGATCCCGGGGTACGAGGAAACACCATATATTTT; CDR3aa: CASSQDPGVRGNTIYF; d_gene: NA; abundance: once; len: 16; j_gene: TRBJ1-3; v_gene: TRBV4-1
CDR3nt: TGTGCCACCGAGGACAAGGGCGTCGAAGAGACCCAGTACTTC; CDR3aa: CATEDKGVEETQYF; d_gene: NA; abundance: NA; len: 14; j_gene: TRBJ2-5; v_gene: TRBV15
CDR3nt: TGCAGCGTTGAAGATATCGCGCTAAACGAGCAGTACTTC; CDR3aa: CSVEDIALNEQYF; d_gene: NA; abundance: NA; len: 13; j_gene: TRBJ2-7; v_gene: TRBV29-1
CDR3nt: TGTGCCAGCAGCCCCCGGACAGGGGGCCAGCACATGAACACTGAAGCTTTCTTT; CDR3aa: CASSPRTGGQHMNTEAFF; d_gene: TRBD1; abundance: NA; len: 18; j_gene: TRBJ1-1; v_gene: TRBV7-9
CDR3nt: TGCGCCAGCAGCCACAAAACAGGGCCTAATGAAAAACTGTTTTTT; CDR3aa: CASSHKTGPNEKLFF; d_gene: NA; abundance: NA; len: 15; j_gene: TRBJ1-4; v_gene: TRBV4-1
CDR3nt: TGTGCCAGCAGTGAATACTCGGGACTAGAGGGGACAGATACGCAGTATTTT; CDR3aa: CASSEYSGLEGTDTQYF; d_gene: TRBD2; abundance: NA; len: 17; j_gene: TRBJ2-3; v_gene: TRBV25-1
CDR3nt: TGTGCCAGCACCAGGGACAGGGTCGAGTACGAGCAGTACTTC; CDR3aa: CASTRDRVEYEQYF; d_gene: TRBD1; abundance: NA; len: 14; j_gene: TRBJ2-7; v_gene: TRBV6-5
CDR3nt: TGCGCCAGCAGCCAAGAACGGGCTAATGAAAAACTGTTTTTT; CDR3aa: CASSQERANEKLFF; d_gene: NA; abundance: NA; len: 14; j_gene: TRBJ1-4; v_gene: TRBV4-3
CDR3nt: TGTGCCAGCAGTTTTGTGGGAGCGGGCAATGAGCAGTTCTTC; CDR3aa: CASSFVGAGNEQFF; d_gene: NA; abundance: NA; len: 14; j_gene: TRBJ2-1; v_gene: TRBV27
CDR3nt: TGTGCCAGCAGCTTGGACGGGAGGGTCCTGACTTTC; CDR3aa: CASSLDGRVLTF; d_gene: TRBD2; abundance: NA; len: 12; j_gene: TRBJ2-6; v_gene: TRBV5-4
CDR3nt: TGTGCCAGCAGCTTGTTGGAGGGCATGACCTATGGCTACACCTTC; CDR3aa: CASSLLEGMTYGYTF; d_gene: NA; abundance: NA; len: 15; j_gene: TRBJ1-2; v_gene: TRBV5-6
CDR3nt: TGCAGCGTTGAAACGGGGCCCCCCCGAGGGGGGGAATCTGAAGCTTTCTTT; CDR3aa: CSVETGPPRGGESEAFF; d_gene: NA; abundance: once; len: 17; j_gene: TRBJ1-1; v_gene: TRBV29-1
CDR3nt: TGTGCCAGTAGGACAAGCTTCTCCTATAATTCACCCCTCCACTTT; CDR3aa: CASRTSFSYNSPLHF; d_gene: NA; abundance: NA; len: 15; j_gene: TRBJ1-6; v_gene: TRBV19
CDR3nt: TGTGCCAGCAGTGCGGCCTACGAGCAGTACTTC; CDR3aa: CASSAAYEQYF; d_gene: NA; abundance: NA; len: 11; j_gene: TRBJ2-7; v_gene: TRBV2
CDR3nt: TGTGCCAGCAGCCCGGGACGGGCGGGGGGGCGACACTTC; CDR3aa: CASSPGRAGGRHF; d_gene: TRBD2; abundance: NA; len: 13; j_gene: TRBJ2-7; v_gene: TRBV9
CDR3nt: TGCGCCAGCAGTGACGGGACTAGCGGGAGGTACAATGAGCAGTTCTTC; CDR3aa: CASSDGTSGRYNEQFF; d_gene: TRBD2; abundance: NA; len: 16; j_gene: TRBJ2-1; v_gene: TRBV10-2
CDR3nt: TGTGCCAGCAGCAGATCACCGGGACAGGGGTCCGAGCAGTACTTC; CDR3aa: CASSRSPGQGSEQYF; d_gene: TRBD1; abundance: once; len: 15; j_gene: TRBJ2-7; v_gene: TRBV5-4
CDR3nt: TGCGCCAGCAGCTTGACGGTCCGGTCGGGCTACGAGCAGTACTTC; CDR3aa: CASSLTVRSGYEQYF; d_gene: NA; abundance: NA; len: 15; j_gene: TRBJ2-7; v_gene: TRBV5-1
CDR3nt: TGTGCCACCAGAAAAGAGCAGGGCGTCTATGGCTACACCTTC; CDR3aa: CATRKEQGVYGYTF; d_gene: NA; abundance: once; len: 14; j_gene: TRBJ1-2; v_gene: TRBV15
CDR3nt: TGCGCCAGCAGCTTGGTCCGGGACAGTAATTCACCCCTCCACTTT; CDR3aa: CASSLVRDSNSPLHF; d_gene: TRBD1; abundance: NA; len: 15; j_gene: TRBJ1-6; v_gene: TRBV5-1
CDR3nt: TGTGCCAGCAGCCCCCTAGCGGGAGGGGCTAATGAGCAGTTCTTC; CDR3aa: CASSPLAGGANEQFF; d_gene: TRBD2; abundance: NA; len: 15; j_gene: TRBJ2-1; v_gene: TRBV28